What follows is one T cell receptor beta chain and its context. The antigen is not known. The data belong to a study of spatial heterogeneity in lung cancer. In the study overall: Raw-read counts averaged over ten per unique TCR and UMI combination. Broader study findings: Resection blood, more than follow-up blood, showed ubiquitous expanded tumor TCRs.

This CDR3 has 16 residues. V gave up 6 bases and J gave up 2 bases; unmatched junction bases: 12. The germline gives CDR1 SGHVS, CDR2 FQNEAQ. Time point in this sample: sample taken at primary tumor resection. Frozen PBMC, nontumor lung or tumor provided whole RNA, which was sequenced unsorted. Untreated early-stage non-small cell lung cancer patients, 65 to 90 in total, were the donors. The presence of a unique molecular identifier marked each TCR cDNA molecule. TCRdb independently ran MiXCR on the 5' RACE reads; one entry per CDR3 protein. The sample gives 89,000 or so distinct CDR3 sequences, 15% to 25% of which show up once; about 6.8% is in the top ten.

This specimen consisted of PBMCs, obtained at surgery. The chain employs TRBV7-8 and TRBJ2-5; TRBD2 matches 7 bases. The clonotype was recovered from a male donor with early-stage non-small cell lung cancer. CDR3 amino acids: CASRPIVAGVQETQYF. The CDR3 coding sequence is TGTGCCAGCAGGCCTATTGTGGCGGGGGTACAAGAGACCCAGTACTTC.